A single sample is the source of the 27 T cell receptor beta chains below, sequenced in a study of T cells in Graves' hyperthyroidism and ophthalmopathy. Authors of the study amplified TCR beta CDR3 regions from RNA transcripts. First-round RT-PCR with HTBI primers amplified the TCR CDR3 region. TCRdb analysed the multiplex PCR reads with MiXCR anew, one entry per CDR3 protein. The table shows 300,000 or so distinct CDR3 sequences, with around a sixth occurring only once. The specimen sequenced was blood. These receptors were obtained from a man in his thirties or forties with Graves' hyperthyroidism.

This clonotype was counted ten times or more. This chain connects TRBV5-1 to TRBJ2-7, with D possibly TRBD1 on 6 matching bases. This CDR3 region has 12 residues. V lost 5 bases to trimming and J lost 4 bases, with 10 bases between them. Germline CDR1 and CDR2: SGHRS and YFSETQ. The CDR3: CASSDRSYEQYF. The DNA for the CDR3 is TGCGCCAGCAGTGACAGGAGTTACGAGCAGTACTTC.

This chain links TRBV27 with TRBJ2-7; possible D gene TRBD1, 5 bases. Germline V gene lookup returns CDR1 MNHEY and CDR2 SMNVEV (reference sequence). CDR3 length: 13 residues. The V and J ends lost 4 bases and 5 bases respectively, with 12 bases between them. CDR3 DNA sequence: TGTGCCAGCAGTTATAAGGGGCTGAACGAGCAGTACTTC. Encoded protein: CASSYKGLNEQYF.

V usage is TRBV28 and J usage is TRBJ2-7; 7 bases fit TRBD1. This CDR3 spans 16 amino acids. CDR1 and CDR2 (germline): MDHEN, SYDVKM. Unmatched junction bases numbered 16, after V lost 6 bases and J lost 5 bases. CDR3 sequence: CASSLNPSGTEDEQYF. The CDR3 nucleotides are TGTGCCAGCAGCCTAAATCCCTCCGGGACAGAAGACGAGCAGTACTTC.

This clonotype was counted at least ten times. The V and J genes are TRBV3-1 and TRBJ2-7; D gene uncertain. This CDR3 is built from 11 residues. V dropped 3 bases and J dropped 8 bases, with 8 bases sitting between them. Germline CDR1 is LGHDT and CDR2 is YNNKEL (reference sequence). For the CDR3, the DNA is TGTGCCAGCAGCCACGGCGCGAAGCAGTACTTC. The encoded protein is CASSHGAKQYF.

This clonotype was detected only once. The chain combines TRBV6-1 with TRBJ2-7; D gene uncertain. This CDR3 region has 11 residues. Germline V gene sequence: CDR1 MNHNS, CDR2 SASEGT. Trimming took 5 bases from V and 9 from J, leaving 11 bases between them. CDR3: CASSQRVLQYF. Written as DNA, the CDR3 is TGTGCCAGCAGTCAAAGGGTGCTGCAGTACTTC.

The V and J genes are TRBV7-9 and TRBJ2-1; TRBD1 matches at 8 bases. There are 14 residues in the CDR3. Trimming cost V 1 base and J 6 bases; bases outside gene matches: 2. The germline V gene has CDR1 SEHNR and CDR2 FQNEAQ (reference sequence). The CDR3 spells CASSLDTGGNEQFF. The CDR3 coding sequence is TGTGCCAGCAGCTTAGACACAGGGGGCAATGAGCAGTTCTTC.

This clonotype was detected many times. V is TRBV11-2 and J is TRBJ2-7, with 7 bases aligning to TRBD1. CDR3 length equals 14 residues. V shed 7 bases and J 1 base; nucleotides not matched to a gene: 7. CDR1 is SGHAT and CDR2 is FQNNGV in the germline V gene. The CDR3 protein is CASNELGQSYEQYF. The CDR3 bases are TGTGCCAGCAACGAGCTGGGACAGTCCTACGAGCAGTACTTC.

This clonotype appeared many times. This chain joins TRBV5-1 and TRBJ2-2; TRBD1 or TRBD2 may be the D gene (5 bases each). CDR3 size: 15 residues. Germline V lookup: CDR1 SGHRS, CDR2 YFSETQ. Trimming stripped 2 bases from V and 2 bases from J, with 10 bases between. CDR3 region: CASSFYGTNTGELFF. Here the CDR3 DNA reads TGCGCCAGCAGCTTTTACGGGACCAACACCGGGGAGCTGTTTTTT.

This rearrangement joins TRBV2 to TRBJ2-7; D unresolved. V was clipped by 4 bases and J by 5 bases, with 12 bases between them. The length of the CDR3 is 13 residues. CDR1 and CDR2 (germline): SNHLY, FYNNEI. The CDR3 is CASSVMGTDEQYF. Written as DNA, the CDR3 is TGTGCCAGCAGTGTAATGGGAACGGACGAGCAGTACTTC.

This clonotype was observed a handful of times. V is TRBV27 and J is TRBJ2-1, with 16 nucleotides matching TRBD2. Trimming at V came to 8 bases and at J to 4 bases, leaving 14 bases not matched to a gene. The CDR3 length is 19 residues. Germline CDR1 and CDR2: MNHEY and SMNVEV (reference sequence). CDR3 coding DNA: TGTGCCAGCGAGGCGACCGGGACTAGCGGGAGGGCCCAATACAATGAGCAGTTCTTC. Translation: CASEATGTSGRAQYNEQFF.

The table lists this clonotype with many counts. CDR3 bases: TGTGCCAGCAGTGTAGTCAGGGAATACAATGAGCAGTTCTTC. The encoded protein is CASSVVREYNEQFF. The chain joins TRBV2 to TRBJ2-1, with D perhaps matching TRBD1 (5 bases). Trimming left V 4 bases short and J 4 bases short, with 11 bases between. Germline-derived CDR1 and CDR2 are SNHLY and FYNNEI. The CDR3 covers 14 residues.

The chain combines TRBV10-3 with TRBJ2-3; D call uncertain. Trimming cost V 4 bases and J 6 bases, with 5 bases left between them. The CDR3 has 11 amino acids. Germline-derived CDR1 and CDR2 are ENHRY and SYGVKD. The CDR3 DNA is TGTGCCATCAGTGGCCCGGATACGCAGTATTTT. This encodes CAISGPDTQYF.

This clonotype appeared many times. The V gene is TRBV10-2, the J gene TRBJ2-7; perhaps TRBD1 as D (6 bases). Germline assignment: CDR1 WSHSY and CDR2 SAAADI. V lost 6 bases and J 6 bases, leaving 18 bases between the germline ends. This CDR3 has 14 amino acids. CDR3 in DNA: TGCGCCAGCAGGGGGACACTACCTTGGGGCGAGCAGTACTTC. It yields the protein CASRGTLPWGEQYF.

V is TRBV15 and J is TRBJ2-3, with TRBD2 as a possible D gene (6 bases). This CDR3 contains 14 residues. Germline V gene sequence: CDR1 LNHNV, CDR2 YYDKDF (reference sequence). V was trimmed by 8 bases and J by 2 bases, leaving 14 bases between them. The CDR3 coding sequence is TGTGCCACCGGACCCCGGGACTCCACAGATACGCAGTATTTT. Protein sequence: CATGPRDSTDTQYF.

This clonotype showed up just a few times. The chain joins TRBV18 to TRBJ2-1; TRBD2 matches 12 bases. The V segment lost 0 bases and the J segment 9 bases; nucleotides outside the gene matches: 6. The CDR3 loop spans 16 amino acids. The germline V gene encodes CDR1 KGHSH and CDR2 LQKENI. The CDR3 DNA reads TGTGCCAGCTCACCACCGTCTAGCGGGAGGGGTAGTGAGCAGTTCTTC. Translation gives CASSPPSSGRGSEQFF. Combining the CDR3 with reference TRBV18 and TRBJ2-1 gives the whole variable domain NAGVMQNPRHLVRRRGQEARLRCSPMKGHSHVYWYRQLPEEGLKFMVYLQKENIIDESGMPKERFSAEFPKEGPSILRIQQVVRGDSAAYFCASSPPSSGRGSEQFFGPGTRLTVL.

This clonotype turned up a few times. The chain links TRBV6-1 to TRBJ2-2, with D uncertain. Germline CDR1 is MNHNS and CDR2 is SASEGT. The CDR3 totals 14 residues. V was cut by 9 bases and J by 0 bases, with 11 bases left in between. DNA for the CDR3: TGTGCCAGTCGGAACAAACCGAACACCGGGGAGCTGTTTTTT. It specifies CASRNKPNTGELFF.

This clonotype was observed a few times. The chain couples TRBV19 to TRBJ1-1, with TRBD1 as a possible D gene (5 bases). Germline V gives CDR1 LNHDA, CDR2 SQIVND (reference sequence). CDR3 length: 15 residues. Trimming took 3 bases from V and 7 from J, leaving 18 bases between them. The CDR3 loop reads CASSMGPAGFIEAFF. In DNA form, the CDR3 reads TGTGCCAGTAGTATGGGGCCAGCAGGCTTTATTGAAGCTTTCTTT.

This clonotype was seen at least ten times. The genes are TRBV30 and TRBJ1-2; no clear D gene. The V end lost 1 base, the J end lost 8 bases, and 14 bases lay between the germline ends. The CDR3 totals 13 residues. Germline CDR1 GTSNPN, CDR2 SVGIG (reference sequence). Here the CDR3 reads CAWSDRHADGYTF. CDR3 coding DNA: TGTGCCTGGAGTGACAGACATGCGGACGGCTACACCTTC.

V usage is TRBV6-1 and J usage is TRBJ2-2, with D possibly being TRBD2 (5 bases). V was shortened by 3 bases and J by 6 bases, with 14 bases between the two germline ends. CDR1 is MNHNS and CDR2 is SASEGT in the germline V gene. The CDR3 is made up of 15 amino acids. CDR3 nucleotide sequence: TGTGCCAGCAGTGAGGTGGGAGTCCAACCCGGGGAGCTGTTTTTT. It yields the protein CASSEVGVQPGELFF.

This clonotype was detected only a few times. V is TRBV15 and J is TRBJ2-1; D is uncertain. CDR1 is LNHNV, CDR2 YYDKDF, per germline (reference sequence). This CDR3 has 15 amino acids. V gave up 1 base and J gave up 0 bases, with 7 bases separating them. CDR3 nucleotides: TGTGCCACCAGCAGAGGGGGATCCTCCTACAATGAGCAGTTCTTC. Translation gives CATSRGGSSYNEQFF.

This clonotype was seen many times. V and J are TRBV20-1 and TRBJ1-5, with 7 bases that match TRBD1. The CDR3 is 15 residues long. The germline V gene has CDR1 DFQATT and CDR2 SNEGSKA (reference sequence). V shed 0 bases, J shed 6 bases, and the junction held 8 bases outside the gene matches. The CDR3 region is CSARDRQGSGQPQHF. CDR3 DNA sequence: TGCAGTGCTAGAGATCGACAGGGATCGGGTCAGCCCCAGCATTTT.

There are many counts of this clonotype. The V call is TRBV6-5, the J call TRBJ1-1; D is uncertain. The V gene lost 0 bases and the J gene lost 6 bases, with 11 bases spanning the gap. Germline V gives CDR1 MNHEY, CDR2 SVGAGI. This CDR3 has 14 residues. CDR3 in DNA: TGTGCCAGCAGTTACTCGGGCACAACGCCTGAAGCTTTCTTT. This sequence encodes CASSYSGTTPEAFF.

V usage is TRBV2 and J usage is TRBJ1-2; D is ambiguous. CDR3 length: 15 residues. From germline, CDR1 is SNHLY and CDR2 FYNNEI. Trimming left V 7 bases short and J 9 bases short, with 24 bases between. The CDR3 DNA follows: TGTGCCAGCAATGCACAAGGGCCTGGTTTATGGAGCTACACCTTC. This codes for CASNAQGPGLWSYTF.

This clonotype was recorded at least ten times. CDR3 coding DNA: TGTGCCAGCAGCATCGGACTAGCGGAATACAATGAGCAGTTCTTC. Its protein product is CASSIGLAEYNEQFF. The J gene is TRBJ2-1, the V gene TRBV11-2; the match to TRBD2 covers 10 bases. Trimming cost V 5 bases and J 4 bases; bases outside gene matches: 5. Germline CDR1 and CDR2: SGHAT and FQNNGV. The CDR3 has 15 amino acids. Combining the CDR3 with reference TRBV11-2 and TRBJ2-1 gives the whole variable domain EAGVAQSPRYKIIEKRQSVAFWCNPISGHATLYWYQQILGQGPKLLIQFQNNGVVDDSQLPKDRFSAERLKGVDSTLKIQPAKLEDSAVYLCASSIGLAEYNEQFFGPGTRLTVL.

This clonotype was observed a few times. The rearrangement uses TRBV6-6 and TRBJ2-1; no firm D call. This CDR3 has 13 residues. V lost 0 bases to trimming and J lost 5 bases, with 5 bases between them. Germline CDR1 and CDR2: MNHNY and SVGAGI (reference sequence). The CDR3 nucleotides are TGTGCCAGCAGTTACTCGAGGCACAATGAGCAGTTCTTC. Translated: CASSYSRHNEQFF.

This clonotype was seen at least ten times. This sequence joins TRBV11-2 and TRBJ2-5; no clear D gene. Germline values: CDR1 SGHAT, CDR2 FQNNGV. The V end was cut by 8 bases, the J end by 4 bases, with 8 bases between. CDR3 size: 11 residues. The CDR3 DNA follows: TGTGCCAGCGCTAGAGGAGAGACCCAGTACTTC. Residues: CASARGETQYF.

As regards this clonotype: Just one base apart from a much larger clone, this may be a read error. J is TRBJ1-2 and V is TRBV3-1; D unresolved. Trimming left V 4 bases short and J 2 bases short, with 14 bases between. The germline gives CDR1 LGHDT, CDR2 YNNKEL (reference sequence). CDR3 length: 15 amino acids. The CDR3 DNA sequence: TGTGCCAGCAGCCCCCTTTTGTCCGGCAACTATGGCTACACCTTC. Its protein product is CASSPLLSGNYGYTF.